This T cell receptor (beta chain) came from a study of T cell responses to AZD1222 COVID-19 vaccine (TCRdb year 2021). Describing the broader study: TCR sequencing covered some 240 trial participants: about 210 given two doses of AZD1222 and some 25 given two doses of MenACWY control vaccine. Trial participants were enrolled into age subgroups of 18-55, 56-69 and 70-plus years, which contained 148, 28 and 57 TCR-sequenced participants, respectively. Study-wide findings and limitations: Epitopes outside the regions mutated in the B.1.351 and B.1.1.7 variants were reportedly recognized by nearly half of the unique spike-specific TCRs. CD4 TCRs associated with the vaccine covered the entire spike protein, and the dominant responses were in regions 160-218 and 743-854. A significant rise in spike-specific TCR breadth and depth was observed after two AZD1222 doses relative to day 0 and relative to MenACWY recipients. In the small 56-69-year group, the increase in depth fell short of significance, most likely because of low power. Because no day 14 peak-response samples were available, repertoires were characterized only after the peak T cell response. Participants were mostly white British and included more females than males, and it was suggested by the authors that clonal diversity may have been underestimated. Only a handful of AZD1222 recipients were SARS-CoV-2 seropositive at baseline, limiting conclusions about previously exposed vaccinees.

As to this clone: Its specific antigen is unknown. Qualities for individual bases were not recorded, and no much larger clone is one base off.

The time point label on this specimen signifies: baseline before first vaccination. The meaning of the sample's treatment or condition label: meningococcal conjugate vaccine given as trial control. Vaccinee samples were obtained from the UK trials COV001 and COV002, which included a single-blind randomized controlled phase 2/3 trial of AZD1222 (ChAdOx1 nCoV-19) in healthy adults. For TCRbeta chain sequencing, PBMC samples were collected from trial participants at day 0 and at day 28 after the second dose. The CDR3 regions of human TCRbeta chains were analyzed by immunosequencing. The study's processing was this. Repertoire TCRs were matched against a reference library of SARS-CoV-2-specific TCRs generated with the MIRA antigen-specificity platform. Breadth was defined as the fraction of unique TCRs that were SARS-CoV-2-associated, and depth was defined as the fraction of total T cells that were SARS-CoV-2-associated. Each spike-specific TCR was assigned to its reactive spike region and to a CD4 or CD8 class using the MIRA data. Log10-transformed breadth and depth values were compared by one-way ANOVA with Sidak's multiple comparisons tests. TCRdb took over this immuneACCESS table, retaining in-frame rearrangements with V and J assigned. Such tables are incomplete; in checked studies, under half of the missing clones stem from an unresolved V gene, and the remainder is unexplained. V, J and clone size reflect that table, while D and trimming were determined from the DNA. Present in this sample are some 99,000 clones, approximately 86% of which were seen just once. The top ten clones comprise 9.5% to 15% of the sample.

The germline V gene yields SGHAT for CDR1 and FQNNGV for CDR2. The cysteine opens and the phenylalanine closes a CDR3 of 15 amino acids. The retained sequence is limited to the CDR3, 45 bases, with the frame set at the first base. From V the trimming removes 3 bases and from J it removes 4 bases, while the gene matches leave 7 bases of the junction unaccounted for. The sample consisted of peripheral blood, taken on day 0 of MenACWY control vaccination. This receptor was obtained from an adult in good health. The rearranged chain carries TRBV11-2 and TRBJ2-7; TRBD1 fits 9 bases in the junction. The nucleotide sequence reads TGTGCCAGCAGCTTTGGACAGGGGAGGCCTTACGAGCAGTACTTC. This translates into CASSFGQGRPYEQYF.